The source of this TCR beta chain is a study of shared clonotypes between healthy human individuals. Findings and caveats of the study: The represented genetic and exposure-history diversity was limited by the small number of donors.

The data were produced by immunoSEQ multiplex PCR, yet TCRdb's version contains in-frame clones alone and is incomplete. Of 1 million to 1.3 million clones listed, more than 75% are singletons. As regards this clone: Antigen: not known. This sequence may be a read error, since a much larger clone differs from it by one base.

The CDR3 consists of 15 residues. Looked up from germline, CDR1 is MNHEY and CDR2 is SMNVEV (reference sequence). V gene TRBV27 combines with J gene TRBJ1-2, with TRBD1 matching over 7 bases. The specimen was memory CD4+ T cells from PBMCs. Subset in this sample: CD45RA-negative fraction. This clonotype originated in a man in his late teens or twenties in good health. Some clones in this sample may be carry-over from other donors' samples. CDR3 in amino acids: CAGSFGLGQFYGYTF. For the CDR3, the DNA is TGTGCCGGCAGTTTCGGATTGGGACAGTTCTATGGCTACACCTTC.